The 15 T cell receptor beta chains below all came from one sample that was sequenced in a study of tissue T cells after allogeneic stem cell transplantation. Assay used: immunoSEQ multiplex PCR; TCRdb lists only in-frame clones, some missing. This sample has around 4,000 clones, with just under 75% found just once. Here the sequenced sample was left colon tissue, taken at autopsy. These receptors all come from a woman between 18 and 50 years old with breast cancer.

The rearrangement links TRBV7-2 to TRBJ2-5; no firm D call. V was cut by 4 bases and J by 1 base, with 10 bases left in between. Germline V lookup: CDR1 SGHTA, CDR2 FQGNSA. CDR3 size: 14 residues. The CDR3 DNA sequence: TGTGCCAGCAGCTATTCCCGGACCCAAGAGACCCAGTACTTC. Amino acids: CASSYSRTQETQYF.

This clone was observed once. V is TRBV4-1 and J is TRBJ1-1, with D possibly being TRBD1 (5 bases). The CDR3 runs 16 residues. V was cut by 2 bases and J by 3 bases, with 16 bases left in between. The germline gives CDR1 MGHRA, CDR2 YSYEKL. This CDR3 is CASSQRGPLGDTEAFF. CDR3 coding DNA: TGCGCCAGCAGCCAAAGGGGCCCTCTGGGAGACACTGAAGCTTTCTTT.

Note on this clone: The sample holds other DNA sequences that translate to the same CDR3. This rearrangement joins TRBV6-6 to TRBJ1-5; D ambiguous. The CDR3 contains 14 residues. Germline V gives CDR1 MNHNY, CDR2 SVGAGI (reference sequence). The germline V and J ends were trimmed by 2 bases and 2 bases, with 7 bases remaining between them. The CDR3 sequence: CASSYRNGNQPQHF. The CDR3, as DNA: TGTGCCAGCAGTTACAGGAATGGCAATCAGCCCCAGCATTTT.

This rearrangement joins TRBV6-5 to TRBJ1-2, with D possibly matching TRBD1 (5 bases). This CDR3 comprises 14 residues. V gave up 0 bases and J gave up 4 bases, with 9 bases separating them. Looked up from germline, CDR1 is MNHEY and CDR2 is SVGAGI. CDR3 residues: CASSYSYRPYGYTF. DNA of the CDR3: TGTGCCAGCAGTTACTCCTACAGGCCCTATGGCTACACCTTC.

The chain combines TRBV5-1 with TRBJ2-1, with 8 bases fitting TRBD2. Trimming removed 4 bases from V and 0 bases from J; junction bases left unmatched: 3. Germline lookup yields CDR1 SGHRS and CDR2 YFSETQ. CDR3 length equals 15 residues. CDR3 region: CASSMTSDSYNEQFF. CDR3 bases: TGCGCCAGCAGCATGACTAGCGACTCCTACAATGAGCAGTTCTTC.

This clone appeared a few times. This chain joins TRBV5-1 and TRBJ2-7; 10 bases are shared with TRBD2. Germline V CDR1 and CDR2: SGHRS, YFSETQ. The CDR3 is made up of 16 amino acids. The V gene end was trimmed by 3 bases and the J gene end by 2 bases; junction bases not matched to a gene: 8. The CDR3 is CASSSQLAGGTYEQYF. The CDR3 region has the DNA TGCGCCAGCAGCTCACAATTAGCGGGGGGAACCTACGAGCAGTACTTC.

The chain carries TRBV6-4 and TRBJ1-2; 7 positions agree with TRBD1. With V trimmed by 5 bases and J by 0 bases, 3 bases remained unmatched. The CDR3 sequence is 14 residues long. Germline V gives CDR1 MRHNA, CDR2 SNTAGT. CDR3 in amino acids: CASSRTGANYGYTF. In DNA, the CDR3 is TGTGCCAGCAGTCGGACAGGAGCTAACTATGGCTACACCTTC.

Worth noting for this clone: Germline and junction disagree at one end, which may indicate a read error. The chain is built from TRBV20-1 and TRBJ1-1, with D possibly TRBD1 on 6 matching bases. There are 11 residues in the CDR3. The germline CDR1 and CDR2 sequences are DFQATT and SNEGSKA (reference sequence). This CDR3 reads CSARDGGSPLF. Written as DNA, the CDR3 is TGCAGTGCTAGAGACGGGGGCTCACCCCTCTTT.

In DNA form, the CDR3 reads TGTGCCAGCATACAGTTTTGGACAGCCGTAAATCAGCCCCAGCATTTT. Its protein is CASIQFWTAVNQPQHF. The chain couples TRBV28 to TRBJ1-5, with D perhaps TRBD1 (6 bases). V shed 7 bases and J shed 4 bases, with 20 bases lying between them. CDR1 and CDR2 from the germline V gene are MDHEN and SYDVKM. The CDR3 spans 16 residues. The entire variable domain, with the rest obtained from reference TRBV28 and TRBJ1-5, is as follows: DVKVTQSSRYLVKRTGEKVFLECVQDMDHENMFWYRQDPGLGLRLIYFSYDVKMKEKGDIPEGYSVSREKKERFSLILESASTNQTSMYLCASIQFWTAVNQPQHFGDGTRLSIL.

The V call is TRBV18, the J call TRBJ2-3; no firm D call. CDR1 is KGHSH and CDR2 is LQKENI in the germline V gene. The V and J ends lost 1 base and 2 bases respectively, with 10 bases between them. The CDR3 spans 15 residues. The CDR3 spells CASSPHVSSTDTQYF. CDR3 nucleotide sequence: TGTGCCAGCTCACCACACGTCAGCTCCACAGATACGCAGTATTTT.

This clone was counted between two and nine times. The rearrangement links TRBV5-6 to TRBJ2-5; D gene uncertain. CDR1 and CDR2 from the germline V gene are SGHDT and YYEEEE. The CDR3 is 14 residues long. Deletions cut 0 bases from V and 5 bases from J, with 11 bases between. The CDR3 loop is CASSLGQYGETQYF. For the CDR3, the DNA is TGTGCCAGCAGCTTGGGGCAGTATGGGGAGACCCAGTACTTC.

This sequence joins TRBV10-3 and TRBJ1-2, with TRBD1 matching 7 bases. Losses at the gene ends were 2 bases for V and 7 bases for J; bases not matched to a gene: 7. The CDR3 covers 14 residues. In germline, CDR1 is ENHRY, CDR2 SYGVKD. The CDR3 DNA reads TGTGCCATCAGTGAGCGTACAGGGGATCTTGGCTACACCTTC. Amino acid sequence: CAISERTGDLGYTF.

The V call is TRBV7-2, the J call TRBJ2-5; D is perhaps TRBD2 (5 bases). CDR1 is SGHTA and CDR2 is FQGNSA in the germline V gene. The CDR3 totals 14 residues. V lost 0 bases, J lost 1 base, and 6 bases lay in between. As DNA, the CDR3 is TGTGCCAGCAGCTTAGCCCGGGGCCAAGAGACCCAGTACTTC. Its protein is CASSLARGQETQYF.

The V call is TRBV7-8, the J call TRBJ2-3; D possibly matches TRBD1 or TRBD2 (5 bases each). Trimming stripped 0 bases from V and 6 bases from J, with 7 bases between. CDR1 is SGHVS, CDR2 FQNEAQ, per germline. The CDR3 consists of 13 residues. CDR3 nucleotides: TGTGCCAGCAGCTTAGCGGGACCGGATACGCAGTATTTT. Residues: CASSLAGPDTQYF.

The CDR3 loop is CASSLLDRGDTEAFF. As DNA, the CDR3 is TGTGCCAGCAGCTTGTTGGACAGAGGGGACACTGAAGCTTTCTTT. The rearrangement uses TRBV5-4 and TRBJ1-1, with D possibly TRBD1 on 6 matching bases. Germline V gives CDR1 SGHNT, CDR2 YYREEE (reference sequence). This CDR3 is 15 amino acids long. Trimming cost V 1 base and J 3 bases, with 13 bases left between them. Looking up the rest from reference TRBV5-4 and TRBJ1-1 gives the full variable domain: ETGVTQSPTHLIKTRGQQVTLRCSSQSGHNTVSWYQQALGQGPQFIFQYYREEENGRGNFPPRFSGLQFPNYSSELNVNALELDDSALYLCASSLLDRGDTEAFFGQGTRLTVV.